The rows below give T cell receptor beta chains drawn from one sample of a study of cytomegalovirus exposure and HLA in healthy donors. Profiling relied on immunoSEQ multiplex PCR, and the TCRdb table lists in-frame clones only, not all of them. The sample consists of 90,000 to 120,000 clones, around 85% of them appearing once. The sequencing sample was made of PBMCs. These receptor sequences come from a woman younger than 30 in good health and CMV-seronegative. Both conserved end residues are part of each CDR3. The D gene is left open where the match is weak. Rows may omit the clone size; those that give it use once, few, many or a size class.

j_gene: TRBJ1-6
v_gene: TRBV4-1
d_gene: -
abundance: -
CDR3nt: TGCGCCAGCAGCCTTGGTCGTGTGAGCTCCTATAATTCACCCCTCCACTTT
CDR3aa: CASSLGRVSSYNSPLHF

j_gene: TRBJ2-1
v_gene: TRBV29-1
d_gene: TRBD2
abundance: -
CDR3nt: TGCAGCACCTCCCTAGCGGGGGGGCGGAATGAGCAGTTCTTC
CDR3aa: CSTSLAGGRNEQFF

j_gene: TRBJ2-2
v_gene: TRBV13
d_gene: TRBD2
abundance: -
CDR3nt: TGTGCCAGCAGCCCGCAGCGGGGGGGCCCTAGCGCCGGGGAGCTGTTTTTT
CDR3aa: CASSPQRGGPSAGELFF

j_gene: TRBJ1-3
v_gene: TRBV2
d_gene: -
abundance: -
CDR3nt: TGTGCCAGCTTCAGGGATGATACTGGAAACACCATATATTTT
CDR3aa: CASFRDDTGNTIYF

j_gene: TRBJ2-7
v_gene: TRBV28
d_gene: -
abundance: -
CDR3nt: TGTGCCAGCAGTTTGCGGGGTATCGAGGACGAGCAGTACTTC
CDR3aa: CASSLRGIEDEQYF

j_gene: TRBJ1-5
v_gene: TRBV6-1
d_gene: -
abundance: -
CDR3nt: TGTGCCAGCAGTGAAGCTTCGGGGGGTGGGCCCCAGCATTTT
CDR3aa: CASSEASGGGPQHF

j_gene: TRBJ2-3
v_gene: TRBV9
d_gene: -
abundance: -
CDR3nt: TGTGCCAGCAGCGTAGAGGGGTTGGGCACAGATACGCAGTATTTT
CDR3aa: CASSVEGLGTDTQYF

j_gene: TRBJ2-7
v_gene: TRBV4-1
d_gene: -
abundance: -
CDR3nt: TGCGCCAGCAGCCCCTCGAGGTCCTACGAGCAGTACTTC
CDR3aa: CASSPSRSYEQYF

j_gene: TRBJ2-5
v_gene: TRBV7-8
d_gene: -
abundance: -
CDR3nt: TGTGCCAGCAGGAAGGGCCTAGCGCGGGGAGAGACCCAGTACTTC
CDR3aa: CASRKGLARGETQYF

j_gene: TRBJ1-1
v_gene: TRBV18
d_gene: -
abundance: -
CDR3nt: TGTGCCAGCTCACCAGGAGGGGTCGCTGAAGCTTTCTTT
CDR3aa: CASSPGGVAEAFF

j_gene: TRBJ2-7
v_gene: TRBV6-5
d_gene: TRBD1
abundance: -
CDR3nt: TGTGCCAGCAGTTACTCGGGGATGGCAGGGGGCGAGCAGTACTTC
CDR3aa: CASSYSGMAGGEQYF

j_gene: TRBJ2-1
v_gene: TRBV7-9
d_gene: TRBD2
abundance: -
CDR3nt: TGTGCCAGCAGCCGTAGCGGGGGGGCCAGCGATGAGCAGTTCTTC
CDR3aa: CASSRSGGASDEQFF

j_gene: TRBJ1-3
v_gene: TRBV5-1
d_gene: TRBD1
abundance: -
CDR3nt: TGCGCCAGCAGCTTGGACAGGGGACCTGGAAACACCATATATTTT
CDR3aa: CASSLDRGPGNTIYF

j_gene: TRBJ1-5
v_gene: TRBV4-1
d_gene: -
abundance: -
CDR3nt: TGCGCCAGCAGCCATCTACAGGGTAATCAGCCCCAGCATTTT
CDR3aa: CASSHLQGNQPQHF

j_gene: TRBJ2-3
v_gene: TRBV7-3
d_gene: TRBD2
abundance: -
CDR3nt: TGTGCCAGCAGCTCCGGACTAGGACGAGATACGCAGTATTTT
CDR3aa: CASSSGLGRDTQYF

j_gene: TRBJ2-2
v_gene: TRBV7-6
d_gene: -
abundance: -
CDR3nt: TGTGCCAGCAGCTTGGAGTCGAACACCGGGGAGCTGTTTTTT
CDR3aa: CASSLESNTGELFF

j_gene: TRBJ2-3
v_gene: TRBV6-4
d_gene: -
abundance: many
CDR3nt: TGTGCCAGCAGTGACCGGGGACTGTCAAACACAGATACGCAGTATTTT
CDR3aa: CASSDRGLSNTDTQYF

j_gene: TRBJ2-7
v_gene: TRBV28
d_gene: TRBD2
abundance: -
CDR3nt: TGTGCCAGCAGACGACTAGCGGGTTCCTACGAGCAGTACTTC
CDR3aa: CASRRLAGSYEQYF

j_gene: TRBJ1-2
v_gene: TRBV7-2
d_gene: -
abundance: -
CDR3nt: TGTGCCAGCAGCCCGGCGGCGCCTCTGGGTTACACCTTC
CDR3aa: CASSPAAPLGYTF

j_gene: TRBJ1-1
v_gene: TRBV4-1
d_gene: TRBD1
abundance: -
CDR3nt: TGCGCCAGCAGCCAAAGGACAGGGGGCACCACTGAAGCTTTCTTT
CDR3aa: CASSQRTGGTTEAFF

j_gene: TRBJ2-7
v_gene: TRBV5-6
d_gene: TRBD1
abundance: -
CDR3nt: TGTGCCAGCAGCTTGGGACAGGGTGTAGGCGAGCAGTACTTC
CDR3aa: CASSLGQGVGEQYF

j_gene: TRBJ2-7
v_gene: TRBV5-1
d_gene: TRBD1
abundance: -
CDR3nt: TGCGCCAGCAGCTTGGGAGGACAGGGGAAGGGGTCCTACGAGCAGTACTTC
CDR3aa: CASSLGGQGKGSYEQYF

j_gene: TRBJ1-1
v_gene: TRBV7-9
d_gene: -
abundance: once
CDR3nt: TGTGCCAGCACCTCCGGTCTGGGGAGGACTGAAGCTTTCTTT
CDR3aa: CASTSGLGRTEAFF

j_gene: TRBJ1-1
v_gene: TRBV27
d_gene: -
abundance: -
CDR3nt: TGTGCCAGCAGTTACACAGGGACCACTGAAGCTTTCTTT
CDR3aa: CASSYTGTTEAFF

j_gene: TRBJ2-5
v_gene: TRBV4-1
d_gene: -
abundance: -
CDR3nt: TGCGCCAGCAGCTCCCAAGTCGGAGGGAAGGAGACCCAGTACTTC
CDR3aa: CASSSQVGGKETQYF

j_gene: TRBJ2-7
v_gene: TRBV6-5
d_gene: TRBD1
abundance: many
CDR3nt: TGTGCCAGCAGTTACAGCCCGGACAGGTCCTACGAGCAGTACTTC
CDR3aa: CASSYSPDRSYEQYF

j_gene: TRBJ2-7
v_gene: TRBV4-1
d_gene: TRBD1
abundance: -
CDR3nt: TGCGCCAGCAGCCAAGATCTAGAACAGGGGTCCTACGAGCAGTACTTC
CDR3aa: CASSQDLEQGSYEQYF

j_gene: TRBJ2-2
v_gene: TRBV30
d_gene: -
abundance: -
CDR3nt: TGTGCCTGGAGCATTCGGACTCTGAACACCGGGGAGCTGTTTTTT
CDR3aa: CAWSIRTLNTGELFF

j_gene: TRBJ1-2
v_gene: TRBV2
d_gene: -
abundance: -
CDR3nt: TGTGCCAGCCCTCCGAACAGGGCGCAGGGCTACACCTTC
CDR3aa: CASPPNRAQGYTF

j_gene: TRBJ1-1
v_gene: TRBV4-1
d_gene: -
abundance: -
CDR3nt: TGCGCCAGCAGCCAAGGATGGACAGTTGATAACACTGAAGCTTTCTTT
CDR3aa: CASSQGWTVDNTEAFF

j_gene: TRBJ1-2
v_gene: TRBV27
d_gene: TRBD1
abundance: -
CDR3nt: TGTGCCAGCAACAAGACAGGGGGCTGGTATGGCTACACCTTC
CDR3aa: CASNKTGGWYGYTF

j_gene: TRBJ2-7
v_gene: TRBV30
d_gene: TRBD1
abundance: -
CDR3nt: TGTGCCTGGAGTGTAGGGACAGGGGTACGAGAGCAGTACTTC
CDR3aa: CAWSVGTGVREQYF

j_gene: TRBJ2-7
v_gene: TRBV6-6
d_gene: -
abundance: -
CDR3nt: TGTGCCAGCAGTCCCGCTTTACTCTCCTACGAGCAGTACTTC
CDR3aa: CASSPALLSYEQYF

j_gene: TRBJ2-7
v_gene: TRBV27
d_gene: TRBD2
abundance: -
CDR3nt: TGTGCCAGCAGTTCCCCCGCGGGGGGGCTCGTCTACGAGCAGTACTTC
CDR3aa: CASSSPAGGLVYEQYF

j_gene: TRBJ2-7
v_gene: TRBV2
d_gene: -
abundance: -
CDR3nt: TGTGCCAGCGCTAGGTTGCTAACCAAGTACGAGCAGTACTTC
CDR3aa: CASARLLTKYEQYF

j_gene: TRBJ1-1
v_gene: TRBV7-9
d_gene: -
abundance: -
CDR3nt: TGTGCCAGCAGCTTGAGACAAGTCACTGAAGCTTTCTTT
CDR3aa: CASSLRQVTEAFF

j_gene: TRBJ1-6
v_gene: TRBV10-3
d_gene: TRBD1
abundance: -
CDR3nt: TGTGCCATCAGTGAGTCGAAGGTGACAGGGGCAAAGGGGTATAATTCACCCCTCCACTTT
CDR3aa: CAISESKVTGAKGYNSPLHF

j_gene: TRBJ1-1
v_gene: TRBV6-6
d_gene: -
abundance: -
CDR3nt: TGTGCCAGTTCGAGGCCCAACACTGAAGCTTTCTTT
CDR3aa: CASSRPNTEAFF

j_gene: TRBJ2-7
v_gene: TRBV11-1
d_gene: TRBD2
abundance: once
CDR3nt: TGTGCCAGCAGCTCAAATTATCGGGAGGGGACGTTGTCCGAGCAGTACTTC
CDR3aa: CASSSNYREGTLSEQYF

j_gene: TRBJ2-5
v_gene: TRBV30
d_gene: -
abundance: -
CDR3nt: TGTGCCTGGAGGCCGAGGGCGATGTACCAAGAGACCCAGTACTTC
CDR3aa: CAWRPRAMYQETQYF

j_gene: TRBJ1-3
v_gene: TRBV4-1
d_gene: -
abundance: -
CDR3nt: TGCGCCAGCAGCCAAGGGGGGCCTGGAAACACCATATATTTT
CDR3aa: CASSQGGPGNTIYF

j_gene: TRBJ2-7
v_gene: TRBV5-1
d_gene: -
abundance: -
CDR3nt: TGCGCCAGCAGCTTGTCGCCGGGGACCTACGAGCAGTACTTC
CDR3aa: CASSLSPGTYEQYF

j_gene: TRBJ2-7
v_gene: TRBV25-1
d_gene: -
abundance: -
CDR3nt: TGTGCCAGCAGCCCAACTAGGGAGCAGGGGAATATCGACGAGCAGTACTTC
CDR3aa: CASSPTREQGNIDEQYF

j_gene: TRBJ2-7
v_gene: TRBV7-9
d_gene: TRBD1
abundance: -
CDR3nt: TGTGCCAGCAGCTTCCGGACAGGGGGGGACGAGCAGTACTTC
CDR3aa: CASSFRTGGDEQYF

j_gene: TRBJ2-7
v_gene: TRBV6-5
d_gene: -
abundance: -
CDR3nt: TGTGCCAGCAGTTACAGGACATCCTACGAGCAGTACTTC
CDR3aa: CASSYRTSYEQYF

j_gene: TRBJ1-1
v_gene: TRBV10-2
d_gene: -
abundance: -
CDR3nt: TGCGCCAGCCCTCGACAGCTGAACACTGAAGCTTTCTTT
CDR3aa: CASPRQLNTEAFF

j_gene: TRBJ1-2
v_gene: TRBV5-6
d_gene: TRBD1
abundance: -
CDR3nt: TGTGCCAGCAGCTTGGACAGGGGGCGGGATGGCTACACCTTC
CDR3aa: CASSLDRGRDGYTF

j_gene: TRBJ2-5
v_gene: TRBV27
d_gene: TRBD1
abundance: -
CDR3nt: TGTGCCAGCAGTTCTCAGATGAGGGGGCGAGAGACCCAGTACTTC
CDR3aa: CASSSQMRGRETQYF

j_gene: TRBJ2-7
v_gene: TRBV30
d_gene: -
abundance: -
CDR3nt: TGTGCCTGGAGTGGAAAACAAACAGGATACTCCTACGAGCAGTACTTC
CDR3aa: CAWSGKQTGYSYEQYF

j_gene: TRBJ1-4
v_gene: TRBV5-4
d_gene: TRBD1
abundance: -
CDR3nt: TGTGCCAGCAGCAGCCAGGGGGGCCGGGAACTGTTTTTT
CDR3aa: CASSSQGGRELFF

j_gene: TRBJ1-5
v_gene: TRBV19
d_gene: TRBD1
abundance: few
CDR3nt: TGTGCCAGCCGGACAGGGACGGATCAGCCCCAGCATTTT
CDR3aa: CASRTGTDQPQHF

j_gene: TRBJ1-1
v_gene: TRBV30
d_gene: -
abundance: -
CDR3nt: TGTGCCTGGAGTCGGAACACTGAAGCTTTCTTT
CDR3aa: CAWSRNTEAFF

j_gene: TRBJ1-3
v_gene: TRBV2
d_gene: -
abundance: -
CDR3nt: TGTGCCAGCAGTCCCCTCCAGGCCACCATATATTTT
CDR3aa: CASSPLQATIYF

j_gene: TRBJ2-6
v_gene: TRBV12-5
d_gene: TRBD1
abundance: -
CDR3nt: TGTGCTAGTGGTACCGACAGGGAAAGCTCTGGGGCCAACGTCCTGACTTTC
CDR3aa: CASGTDRESSGANVLTF

j_gene: TRBJ2-7
v_gene: TRBV7-2
d_gene: TRBD2
abundance: few
CDR3nt: TGTGCCAGCAGCTTAGCACAAGCGGGGGGGACCTACGAGCAGTACTTC
CDR3aa: CASSLAQAGGTYEQYF

j_gene: TRBJ2-7
v_gene: TRBV7-2
d_gene: -
abundance: -
CDR3nt: TGTGCCAGCAGCTTGACAGGCTACGAGCAGTACTTC
CDR3aa: CASSLTGYEQYF

j_gene: TRBJ2-7
v_gene: TRBV9
d_gene: -
abundance: -
CDR3nt: TGTGCCAGCAGCCCCCAGGGAGGTCCTTACGAGCAGTACTTC
CDR3aa: CASSPQGGPYEQYF

j_gene: TRBJ1-1
v_gene: TRBV2
d_gene: TRBD1
abundance: -
CDR3nt: TGTGCCAGCAGTGCCTTAACAGGACAGGTAAACACTGAAGCTTTCTTT
CDR3aa: CASSALTGQVNTEAFF

j_gene: TRBJ1-5
v_gene: TRBV19
d_gene: TRBD1
abundance: -
CDR3nt: TGTGCCAGTAGATCAACCTCTTCCGCGGACAGGGGCAATCAGCCCCAGCATTTT
CDR3aa: CASRSTSSADRGNQPQHF

j_gene: TRBJ2-3
v_gene: TRBV12-2
d_gene: -
abundance: -
CDR3nt: TGTGCAAGTCGCTTAAAGAACGAGGGGGCTTTCGCAGACCTGCGTCCGCAGTATTTT
CDR3aa: CASRLKNEGAFADLRPQYF